These 19 T cell receptor beta chains were sequenced from one sample in a study of T cell responses to AZD1222 COVID-19 vaccine. Profiling relied on immunoSEQ multiplex PCR, and the TCRdb table lists in-frame clones only, not all of them. Among 95,000 to 150,000 clones listed, roughly 90% were seen once. The specimen comprised peripheral blood, sampled on day 0 of AZD1222 vaccination. The receptor set was obtained from an adult in good health.

The rearrangement joins TRBV5-1 to TRBJ1-5; 8 bases are shared with TRBD1. CDR1 is SGHRS and CDR2 is YFSETQ in the germline V gene. The trim removed 5 bases at V and 2 bases at J, leaving 6 bases unmatched. The CDR3 runs to 15 residues. CDR3 bases: TGCGCCAGCAGTCAGACAGGGGTCGGCAATCAGCCCCAGCATTTT. Translation gives CASSQTGVGNQPQHF.

This rearrangement joins TRBV18 to TRBJ1-1; D gene unclear. CDR1 and CDR2 from the germline V gene are KGHSH and LQKENI. The CDR3 is made up of 16 amino acids. The germline V and J ends were trimmed by 1 base and 2 bases, with 14 bases remaining between them. In DNA, the CDR3 is TGTGCCAGCTCACCACAAGAACGGGGAGGTAACACTGAAGCTTTCTTT. It translates to CASSPQERGGNTEAFF.

The rearrangement uses TRBV6-5 and TRBJ1-1; 8 bases are a match to TRBD1. CDR3 size: 14 residues. Trimming took 4 bases from V and 3 from J; bases not matched to a gene: 4. Per the germline V gene, CDR1 is MNHEY and CDR2 is SVGAGI. CDR3 sequence: CASSFQGAYTEAFF. Here the CDR3 DNA reads TGTGCCAGCAGTTTTCAGGGGGCCTACACTGAAGCTTTCTTT.

The chain uses TRBV9 and TRBJ1-3; 9 nucleotides match TRBD1. CDR3 length: 16 residues. Germline assignment: CDR1 SGDLS and CDR2 YYNGEE. The V segment lost 4 bases and the J segment 0 bases; nucleotides outside the gene matches: 5. CDR3 coding DNA: TGTGCCAGCAGCACCTACAGGGGGCTCTCTGGAAACACCATATATTTT. Translating gives CASSTYRGLSGNTIYF.

The J gene is TRBJ2-7, the V gene TRBV2; perhaps TRBD1 as D (5 bases). This CDR3 has 15 amino acids. Trimming took 8 bases from V and 2 from J, leaving 19 bases between them. From germline, CDR1 is SNHLY and CDR2 FYNNEI. The CDR3 DNA follows: TGTGCCAGCTCGCAACAGGACCGGATGACCTACGAGCAGTACTTC. It yields the protein CASSQQDRMTYEQYF.

The genes are TRBV6-2 or TRBV6-3 and TRBJ1-2; D is undetermined. CDR1 and CDR2 (germline): MNHEY, SVGEGT. Trimming cost V 4 bases and J 5 bases, with 8 bases left between them. The CDR3 length is 12 residues. DNA of the CDR3: TGTGCCAGCAGTTTGGCCTCGTATGGCTACACCTTC. It is translated as CASSLASYGYTF.

A single count supports this clone. This rearrangement joins TRBV20-1 to TRBJ1-2; D is ambiguous. The CDR3 runs to 13 residues. The V gene's germline CDR1 is DFQATT and CDR2 SNEGSKA (reference sequence). Deletions cut 3 bases from V and 8 bases from J, with 16 bases between. The CDR3: CSASFQPSLGYTF. The DNA of the CDR3 is TGCAGTGCTAGTTTCCAGCCTTCTTTGGGCTACACCTTC.

By share, this clone counts as large. The CDR3 reads CASSSTGGIYEQYF. The CDR3 DNA sequence: TGTGCCAGCAGCTCTACAGGGGGCATCTACGAGCAGTACTTC. The chain is built from TRBV5-4 and TRBJ2-7, with 9 bases lining up with TRBD1. The CDR3 covers 14 residues. Germline CDR1 is SGHNT and CDR2 is YYREEE (reference sequence). J gave up 3 bases and V 3 bases, and 4 bases lay outside the gene matches.

This rearrangement joins TRBV2 to TRBJ2-1; 8 bases match TRBD2. Per germline, CDR1 SNHLY and CDR2 FYNNEI. V was clipped by 7 bases and J by 7 bases; unmatched bases: 9. This CDR3 contains 14 residues. The CDR3 bases are TGTGCCAGCACTTTTACGGGGGGGCGGAATGAGCAGTTCTTC. This sequence encodes CASTFTGGRNEQFF.

The CDR3 DNA sequence: TGCAGCGTTGTCCGAGAAGTTACCACTGAAGCTTTCTTT. Protein: CSVVREVTTEAFF. V gene TRBV29-1 combines with J gene TRBJ1-1; D is uncertain. Trimming pared 4 bases from V and 4 bases from J, leaving 13 bases between. Germline CDR1 and CDR2: SQVTM and ANQGSEA. CDR3 length: 13 residues. Full variable domain (outside the CDR3, taken from reference TRBV29-1 and TRBJ1-1): SAVISQKPSRDICQRGTSLTIQCQVDSQVTMMFWYRQQPGQSLTLIATANQGSEATYESGFVIDKFPISRPNLTFSTLTVSNMSPEDSSIYLCSVVREVTTEAFFGQGTRLTVV.

The genes are TRBV2 and TRBJ1-5; D remains ambiguous. V was trimmed by 2 bases and J by 5 bases, leaving 7 bases between them. CDR1 and CDR2 (germline): SNHLY, FYNNEI. This CDR3 spans 13 amino acids. This CDR3 reads CASSENPDQPQHF. The CDR3 nucleotides are TGTGCCAGCAGTGAAAACCCGGATCAGCCCCAGCATTTT.

CDR3 sequence (DNA): TGTGCCAGTAATCCACAGGGCCCGTCAGAGACCCAGTACTTC. Translation gives CASNPQGPSETQYF. The chain couples TRBV19 to TRBJ2-5; TRBD1 might be the D (6 bases). In germline, CDR1 is LNHDA, CDR2 SQIVND (reference sequence). The length of the CDR3 is 14 residues. Trimming removed 7 bases from V and 4 bases from J, with 16 bases in between. Filled out from reference TRBV19 and TRBJ2-5, the complete variable domain reads DGGITQSPKYLFRKEGQNVTLSCEQNLNHDAMYWYRQDPGQGLRLIYYSQIVNDFQKGDIAEGYSVSREKKESFPLTVTSAQKNPTAFYLCASNPQGPSETQYFGPGTRLLVL.

The count of this clone is one. The V gene is TRBV6-5, the J gene TRBJ1-2; D is undetermined. Germline V gives CDR1 MNHEY, CDR2 SVGAGI. Trimming cost V 10 bases and J 2 bases, with 20 bases left between them. This CDR3 is 15 amino acids long. CDR3 protein: CAIKFGEPMNYGYTF. The CDR3 DNA reads TGTGCCATTAAATTCGGGGAACCCATGAACTATGGCTACACCTTC.

V and J are TRBV5-1 and TRBJ2-7; D gene unclear. Germline values: CDR1 SGHRS, CDR2 YFSETQ. Trimming took off 4 bases at V and 4 bases at J, with 15 bases between the two ends. The CDR3 contains 14 residues. CDR3 in DNA: TGCGCCAGCAGCCCCCTCCCAGGTCCATACGAGCAGTACTTC. It codes for CASSPLPGPYEQYF.

V gene TRBV7-2 combines with J gene TRBJ1-5, with D possibly being TRBD1 (5 bases). Trimming cost V 0 bases and J 5 bases, with 8 bases left between them. CDR1 and CDR2 from the germline V gene are SGHTA and FQGNSA. The CDR3 has 14 residues. CDR3 in amino acids: CASSLAQGYQPQHF. For the CDR3, the DNA is TGTGCCAGCAGCTTAGCCCAGGGTTATCAGCCCCAGCATTTT.

This clone appeared once. The genes are TRBV18 and TRBJ2-7, with 8 positions matching TRBD1. Germline V gives CDR1 KGHSH, CDR2 LQKENI. The CDR3 totals 15 residues. The J segment lost 2 bases and the V segment lost 0 bases, leaving 3 bases of the junction unmatched. The DNA for the CDR3 is TGTGCCAGCTCACCACCGAGGGGACAGGCCTACGAGCAGTACTTC. Translated: CASSPPRGQAYEQYF.

The rearrangement joins TRBV12-3 or TRBV12-4 to TRBJ2-7; D gene unclear. V dropped 2 bases and J dropped 6 bases, with 11 bases sitting between them. CDR3 length: 13 residues. This CDR3 reads CASSLRMPGEQYF. The CDR3 bases are TGTGCCAGCAGTTTAAGAATGCCCGGCGAGCAGTACTTC.

The genes are TRBV16 and TRBJ1-1, with D uncertain. CDR1 is KGHSY and CDR2 is FQNENV in the germline V gene. V was shortened by 2 bases and J by 4 bases, with 8 bases between the two germline ends. The CDR3 loop spans 13 amino acids. This CDR3 is CASSQRSGTEAFF. The DNA of the CDR3 is TGTGCCAGCAGCCAACGGTCGGGCACTGAAGCTTTCTTT.

The chain links TRBV19 to TRBJ1-4, with 10 bases aligning to TRBD1. J lost 7 bases, V lost 9 bases, and 11 bases had no gene match. The CDR3 contains 15 residues. Germline CDR1 and CDR2: LNHDA and SQIVND (reference sequence). CDR3 bases: TGTGCCAGCGGACAGGGGGAACGTCGAGGTGAAAAACTGTTTTTT. Translating gives CASGQGERRGEKLFF. The full variable domain, rest sourced from reference TRBV19 and TRBJ1-4, is DGGITQSPKYLFRKEGQNVTLSCEQNLNHDAMYWYRQDPGQGLRLIYYSQIVNDFQKGDIAEGYSVSREKKESFPLTVTSAQKNPTAFYLCASGQGERRGEKLFFGSGTQLSVL.